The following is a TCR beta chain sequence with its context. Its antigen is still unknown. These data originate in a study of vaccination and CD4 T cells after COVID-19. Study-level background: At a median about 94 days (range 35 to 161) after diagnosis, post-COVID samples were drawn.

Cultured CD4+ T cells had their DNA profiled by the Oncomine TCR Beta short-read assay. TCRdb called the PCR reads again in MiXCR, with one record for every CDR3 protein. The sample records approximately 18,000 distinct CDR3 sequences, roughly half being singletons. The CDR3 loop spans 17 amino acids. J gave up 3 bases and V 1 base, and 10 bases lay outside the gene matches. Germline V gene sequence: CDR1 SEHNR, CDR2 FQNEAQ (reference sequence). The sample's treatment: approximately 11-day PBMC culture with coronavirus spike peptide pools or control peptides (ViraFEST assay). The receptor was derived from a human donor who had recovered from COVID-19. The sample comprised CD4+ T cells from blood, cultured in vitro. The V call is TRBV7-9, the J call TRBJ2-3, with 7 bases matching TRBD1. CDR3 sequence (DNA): TGTGCCAGCAGCTTAGGAGGCAGGGGGAAGTGGACAGATACGCAGTATTTT. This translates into CASSLGGRGKWTDTQYF.